This passage covers 21 T cell receptor beta chains from one sample sequenced in a study of T cells after yellow fever vaccination (dated by TCRdb to between 2018 and 2021). This specimen's treatment or condition label, per the study, means: live attenuated yellow fever vaccine strain. To prepare the library, 5' RACE was applied. The sample was run on an Illumina NovaSeq 6000. TCRdb cleaned the public reads at Q25 with fastp, built clones with MiXCR and kept in-frame beta chains. Every distinct CDR3 protein forms one entry, paired with its most common genes and DNA. This sample is represented by around 310,000 distinct CDR3 sequences; 3.5% to 5% of them were singletons. Roughly 19% of the sample goes to the ten largest clones. The sample consisted of PBMCs, taken 15 days after the yellow fever booster vaccination. The receptors derive from a man aged 18 to 29 who received the YFV17D yellow fever vaccine.

V usage is TRBV4-3 and J usage is TRBJ2-6; possibly TRBD1 for D (5 bases). The CDR3 is 18 amino acids. V gave up 0 bases and J gave up 1 base, with 13 bases separating them. Germline CDR1 is LGHNA and CDR2 is YSLEER. CDR3 nucleotides: TGCGCCAGCAGCCAAGATGGGGCCAGGATTTCTGGGGCCAACGTCCTGACTTTC. The encoded protein is CASSQDGARISGANVLTF.

This clonotype occurred many times. This rearrangement joins TRBV20-1 to TRBJ1-3; tentative D call: TRBD1 (5 bases). The V and J ends lost 2 bases and 0 bases respectively, with 14 bases between them. Germline V lookup: CDR1 DFQATT, CDR2 SNEGSKA (reference sequence). The CDR3 is 16 residues long. The CDR3 nucleotides read TGCAGTGCTAGATATTTGTTCGGGGGCTCTGGAAACACCATATATTTT. It translates to CSARYLFGGSGNTIYF.

This clonotype was found a few times. The chain uses TRBV7-2 and TRBJ2-7, with unresolved D. The CDR3 sequence is 13 residues long. The ends were cut back, 5 bases at V and 5 bases at J, with 13 bases in the middle. CDR1 SGHTA and CDR2 FQGNSA come from the germline V gene. CDR3 DNA: TGTGCCAGCAGCCCGACCGCTGGGAACGAGCAGTACTTC. As protein: CASSPTAGNEQYF.

This chain uses TRBV27 with TRBJ2-3; D ambiguous. V was pared by 0 bases and J by 4 bases, with 14 bases between. CDR1 is MNHEY, CDR2 SMNVEV, per germline (reference sequence). This CDR3 has 16 amino acids. The CDR3 DNA is TGTGCCAGCAGTTTATCGGGTTGGGGTGGTCCAGATACGCAGTATTTT. Translation: CASSLSGWGGPDTQYF.

This clonotype was counted a few times. The genes are TRBV15 and TRBJ1-3, with D perhaps TRBD1 (5 bases). This CDR3 spans 14 amino acids. Germline assignment: CDR1 LNHNV and CDR2 YYDKDF (reference sequence). V was pared by 3 bases and J by 2 bases, with 8 bases between. The CDR3 region has the DNA TGTGCCACCAGCAGGGCGGGGGCTGGAAACACCATATATTTT. Translation: CATSRAGAGNTIYF.

The chain recombines TRBV11-2 with TRBJ2-5, with TRBD2 matching 11 bases. The CDR3 is made up of 16 amino acids. With V trimmed by 1 base and J by 5 bases, 6 bases remained unmatched. CDR1 and CDR2 from the germline V gene are SGHAT and FQNNGV. This CDR3 reads CASSLVVAGGRETQYF. CDR3 DNA: TGTGCCAGCAGCTTAGTTGTAGCGGGGGGGCGGGAGACCCAGTACTTC.

V gene TRBV7-2 combines with J gene TRBJ2-7, with unresolved D. V lost 0 bases to trimming and J lost 6 bases, with 9 bases between them. The CDR3 has 13 amino acids. Germline V lookup: CDR1 SGHTA, CDR2 FQGNSA. In DNA form, the CDR3 reads TGTGCCAGCAGCTTAGCGCGCGAGGCCGAGCAGTACTTC. Its translation is CASSLAREAEQYF.

The chain combines TRBV5-1 with TRBJ2-3, with 9 bases lining up with TRBD1. The CDR3 consists of 18 residues. The V and J ends lost 4 bases and 1 base, in that order; junction bases with no gene match: 13. Germline V gene sequence: CDR1 SGHRS, CDR2 YFSETQ. The CDR3 bases are TGCGCCAGCAGCCCCATCGAACAGGGGGCAGGTGGCACAGATACGCAGTATTTT. As protein: CASSPIEQGAGGTDTQYF.

The chain has TRBV7-3 and TRBJ1-1; D gene uncertain. V dropped 8 bases and J dropped 5 bases, with 12 bases sitting between them. CDR1 SGHTA and CDR2 FQGTGA come from the germline V gene. The CDR3 is 12 amino acids. In nucleotides, the CDR3 is TGTGCCAGCCCGGGGTCCGGAACTGAAGCTTTCTTT. This encodes CASPGSGTEAFF. Together with reference TRBV7-3 and TRBJ1-1, the CDR3 gives the full variable domain: GAGVSQTPSNKVTEKGKYVELRCDPISGHTALYWYRQSLGQGPEFLIYFQGTGAADDSGLPNDRFFAVRPEGSVSTLKIQRTERGDSAVYLCASPGSGTEAFFGQGTRLTVV.

Ten or more counts support this clonotype. V gene TRBV5-1 combines with J gene TRBJ2-5; 8 nucleotides align to TRBD2. This CDR3 comprises 16 residues. The germline CDR1 and CDR2 sequences are SGHRS and YFSETQ. With V trimmed by 1 base and J by 8 bases, 13 bases remained unmatched. CDR3 sequence: CASSLNSGVQRRTQYF. In nucleotides, the CDR3 is TGCGCCAGCAGCTTGAATAGCGGGGTCCAAAGGAGAACCCAGTACTTC.

This rearrangement joins TRBV7-2 to TRBJ2-5; 9 nucleotides match TRBD1. Germline loops: CDR1 SGHTA, CDR2 FQGNSA. The CDR3 is 15 residues long. V gave up 4 bases and J gave up 3 bases; unmatched junction bases: 6. CDR3 loop: CASSSQGTGKETQYF. The CDR3 bases are TGTGCCAGCAGCTCGCAGGGGACAGGGAAAGAGACCCAGTACTTC.

J is TRBJ2-4 and V is TRBV6-2 or TRBV6-3; D not certain. Trimming pared 6 bases from V and 0 bases from J, leaving 12 bases between. CDR1 is MNHEY and CDR2 is SVGEGT in the germline V gene. The CDR3 contains 15 residues. The CDR3 bases are TGTGCCAGCAGGGACGCTGGTCTAGCCAAAAACATTCAGTACTTC. Amino acid sequence: CASRDAGLAKNIQYF.

This clonotype was counted many times. The chain is built from TRBV10-2 and TRBJ2-3; D is unresolved. In germline, CDR1 is WSHSY, CDR2 SAAADI. Deletions cut 2 bases from V and 0 bases from J, with 12 bases between. The CDR3 sequence is 16 residues long. CDR3 coding DNA: TGCGCCAGCAGTGAGGTCGTGGTATCTAGCACAGATACGCAGTATTTT. As protein: CASSEVVVSSTDTQYF.

This clonotype came up many times. The chain recombines TRBV28 with TRBJ2-5; 7 bases fit TRBD2. The germline V gene has CDR1 MDHEN and CDR2 SYDVKM. This CDR3 is built from 14 residues. J gave up 5 bases and V 3 bases, and 6 bases lay outside the gene matches. The CDR3 region is CASSLAGVVETQYF. The CDR3 DNA sequence: TGTGCCAGCAGTTTGGCGGGGGTGGTGGAGACCCAGTACTTC.

There are many counts of this clonotype. The rearrangement uses TRBV7-3 and TRBJ2-3, with D unresolved. This CDR3 region has 15 residues. The V end lost 1 base, the J end lost 1 base, and 9 bases lay between the germline ends. CDR1 is SGHTA, CDR2 FQGTGA, per germline. The CDR3 bases are TGTGCCAGCAGCTTAATGAGTCTCGGCACAGATACGCAGTATTTT. Protein product: CASSLMSLGTDTQYF.

This clonotype occurred many times. The chain recombines TRBV6-2 or TRBV6-3 with TRBJ2-7; no reliable D call. Looked up from germline, CDR1 is MNHEY and CDR2 is SVGEGT. Trimming stripped 6 bases from V and 0 bases from J, with 12 bases between. The CDR3 loop spans 14 amino acids. The CDR3 coding sequence is TGTGCCAGCAGCATCGACGGATTCTCCTACGAGCAGTACTTC. Translated: CASSIDGFSYEQYF.

In this sample, this clonotype turned up a few times. V is TRBV5-1 and J is TRBJ2-3, with 10 bases that match TRBD2. Germline V lookup: CDR1 SGHRS, CDR2 YFSETQ. J was trimmed by 3 bases and V by 4 bases; bases with no gene match: 5. The CDR3 has 15 residues. This CDR3 is CASSSSGGWTDTQYF. As DNA, the CDR3 is TGCGCCAGCAGCAGTAGCGGGGGGTGGACAGATACGCAGTATTTT. Together with reference TRBV5-1 and TRBJ2-3, the CDR3 gives the full variable domain: KAGVTQTPRYLIKTRGQQVTLSCSPISGHRSVSWYQQTPGQGLQFLFEYFSETQRNKGNFPGRFSGRQFSNSRSEMNVSTLELGDSALYLCASSSSGGWTDTQYFGPGTRLTVL.

This clonotype was seen a handful of times. This chain connects TRBV6-5 to TRBJ1-5; a weak D match, TRBD1 (6 bases). The length of the CDR3 is 13 residues. The V gene's germline CDR1 is MNHEY and CDR2 SVGAGI. V dropped 4 bases and J dropped 11 bases, with 15 bases sitting between them. Written as DNA, the CDR3 is TGTGCCAGCAGTTCCGATACAGGGAGGGCCCAGCATTTT. The encoded protein is CASSSDTGRAQHF.

The rearrangement uses TRBV7-2 and TRBJ2-2; 8 nucleotides match TRBD1. There are 14 residues in the CDR3. Trimming removed 8 bases from V and 4 bases from J; junction bases left unmatched: 6. CDR1 SGHTA and CDR2 FQGNSA come from the germline V gene. CDR3 in DNA: TGTGCCAGCTTCGGGACAGGATTCACCGGGGAGCTGTTTTTT. It encodes CASFGTGFTGELFF. Full variable domain (outside the CDR3, taken from reference TRBV7-2 and TRBJ2-2): GAGVSQSPSNKVTEKGKDVELRCDPISGHTALYWYRQSLGQGLEFLIYFQGNSAPDKSGLPSDRFSAERTGGSVSTLTIQRTQQEDSAVYLCASFGTGFTGELFFGEGSRLTVL.

The rearrangement joins TRBV12-3 or TRBV12-4 to TRBJ2-4; D possibly matches TRBD1 or TRBD2 (5 bases each). The CDR3 runs to 15 residues. The V gene lost 8 bases and the J gene lost 2 bases, with 16 bases spanning the gap. The CDR3 nucleotides are TGTGCCAGCTCAGGGAATTCGGGAACCAAAAACATTCAGTACTTC. This gives the protein CASSGNSGTKNIQYF.

This clonotype was picked up many times. V usage is TRBV7-8 and J usage is TRBJ2-3; D not certain. The V end was cut by 0 bases, the J end by 4 bases, with 11 bases between. The germline V gene encodes CDR1 SGHVS and CDR2 FQNEAQ. The CDR3 loop spans 15 amino acids. CDR3 sequence reads: CASSLALGGSDTQYF. CDR3 DNA: TGTGCCAGCAGCTTAGCGCTGGGCGGCTCAGATACGCAGTATTTT. Full variable domain (outside the CDR3, taken from reference TRBV7-8 and TRBJ2-3): GAGVSQSPRYKVAKRGQDVALRCDPISGHVSLFWYQQALGQGPEFLTYFQNEAQLDKSGLPSDRFFAERPEGSVSTLKIQRTQQEDSAVYLCASSLALGGSDTQYFGPGTRLTVL.